What follows are 10 T cell receptor beta chains derived from one specimen sequenced in a study of CD8 T cells in Susac syndrome (dated by TCRdb to 2018 to 2020). Libraries were made using the immunoSEQ multiplex PCR assay. RNA was extracted using the RNeasy kit, and about 0.5 to 1 microgram was reverse transcribed with random hexamers. The public reads were reprocessed in TCRdb via fastp at Q25 and MiXCR, keeping in-frame beta chains. Records with the same CDR3 protein are collapsed into one entry carrying the most frequent genes and DNA. The sample table shows 75,000 to 95,000 distinct CDR3 sequences, and roughly 94% are seen once. Of the sample, about 0.45% falls within the top ten clones. The sequenced sample was CD8+ T cells from PBMCs. All receptors derive from a human donor with Susac syndrome.

This clonotype was found once. J is TRBJ2-7 and V is TRBV29-1; possible D gene TRBD2, 5 bases. This CDR3 is built from 12 residues. V was cut by 4 bases and J by 7 bases, with 14 bases left in between. The V gene's germline CDR1 is SQVTM and CDR2 ANQGSEA. This CDR3 reads CSVGDPPGEQYF. The CDR3 DNA reads TGCAGCGTTGGTGACCCCCCGGGGGAGCAGTACTTC.

The CDR3 DNA reads as TGTGCCAGCAGCAAAAAGAGGGCAGGGCGTGGCAATGAGCAGTTCTTC. It yields the protein CASSKKRAGRGNEQFF. The chain joins TRBV21-1 to TRBJ2-1; the tabulated D call, TRBD2, remains unverified against the DNA. TRBV21-1 is listed as a pseudogene. The CDR3 covers 16 residues.

This clonotype was counted a single time. The chain carries TRBV5-6 and TRBJ1-1; 8 bases align to TRBD1. Germline-derived CDR1 and CDR2 are SGHDT and YYEEEE. Trimming cost V 2 bases and J 6 bases; bases outside gene matches: 3. The CDR3 contains 13 residues. The DNA for the CDR3 is TGTGCCAGCAGCTTACAGGGGGGACCTGAAGCTTTCTTT. Protein sequence: CASSLQGGPEAFF.

V usage is TRBV4-1 and J usage is TRBJ1-2, with D perhaps matching TRBD1 (6 bases). Between the trimmed V and J ends, which lost 1 base and 2 bases, there was a span of 8 bases. Germline V gene lookup returns CDR1 MGHRA and CDR2 YSYEKL. The CDR3 has 14 amino acids. The CDR3: CASSQVDRNYGYTF. DNA for the CDR3: TGCGCCAGCAGCCAAGTTGACAGGAACTATGGCTACACCTTC.

J is TRBJ2-1 and V is TRBV27; tentatively, D is TRBD2 (6 bases). Germline loops: CDR1 MNHEY, CDR2 SMNVEV (reference sequence). V was clipped by 2 bases and J by 6 bases, with 8 bases between them. The CDR3 runs to 13 residues. The CDR3 sequence: CASSLISGNEQFF. The DNA of the CDR3 is TGTGCCAGCAGTTTAATTAGCGGCAATGAGCAGTTCTTC.

The V and J genes are TRBV12-3 or TRBV12-4 and TRBJ1-2; the D is unclear. This CDR3 has 12 amino acids. V was clipped by 3 bases and J by 4 bases, with 6 bases between them. The CDR3 region has the DNA TGTGCCAGCAGTTTTGAGTCCTATGGCTACACCTTC. Translation: CASSFESYGYTF.

The chain links TRBV7-8 to TRBJ2-2; D remains unclear. This CDR3 contains 14 residues. From germline, CDR1 is SGHVS and CDR2 FQNEAQ. Trimming pared 7 bases from V and 5 bases from J, leaving 14 bases between. The CDR3 reads CASTRLEGTGELFF. CDR3 bases: TGTGCCAGCACCCGCCTAGAAGGGACCGGGGAGCTGTTTTTT.

The rearrangement uses TRBV4-2 and TRBJ2-2, with unresolved D. CDR3 length equals 15 residues. The V and J ends lost 0 bases and 7 bases respectively, with 12 bases between them. CDR1 and CDR2 (germline): LGHNA, YNFKEQ. CDR3 DNA: TGTGCCAGCAGCCAAGAACTAACAACCAGCGGGGAGCTGTTTTTT. Translated, it gives CASSQELTTSGELFF.

This rearrangement joins TRBV13 to TRBJ1-2, with TRBD1 as a possible D gene (6 bases). V was trimmed by 2 bases and J by 3 bases, leaving 16 bases between them. In germline, CDR1 is PRHDT, CDR2 FYEKMQ (reference sequence). This CDR3 is 16 amino acids long. CDR3 nucleotide sequence: TGTGCCAGCAGCTTATGGTCAGGGGCTGTGGACTATGGCTACACCTTC. Translated: CASSLWSGAVDYGYTF.

The chain has TRBV4-2 and TRBJ2-3; no firm D call. Germline V gene lookup returns CDR1 LGHNA and CDR2 YNFKEQ. V was pared by 0 bases and J by 1 base, with 17 bases between. The CDR3 extends over 18 amino acids. CDR3 in DNA: TGTGCCAGCAGCCAAGATCCAAATCTAGTCGAGGGCACAGATACGCAGTATTTT. The encoded protein is CASSQDPNLVEGTDTQYF.